The 28 T cell receptor beta chains in this list originate from one sample, sequenced in a study of cytomegalovirus exposure and HLA in healthy donors. The data were produced by immunoSEQ multiplex PCR, yet TCRdb's version contains in-frame clones alone and is incomplete. The table records approximately 110,000 clones, around 94% of them present only once. Sequences were obtained from PBMCs. The receptors here all came from a woman aged 18-29 years in good health and CMV-seronegative.

The CDR3 DNA reads TGTGCCAGCAGTGCCTTAGTTGGCTCCTACGAGCAGTACTTC. It encodes CASSALVGSYEQYF. The V call is TRBV6-5, the J call TRBJ2-7; D is unresolved. Germline lookup yields CDR1 MNHEY and CDR2 SVGAGI. The germline V and J ends were trimmed by 5 bases and 0 bases, with 11 bases remaining between them. There are 14 residues in the CDR3.

This chain joins TRBV28 and TRBJ2-7; 9 bases map to TRBD1. The V gene end was trimmed by 6 bases and the J gene end by 7 bases; junction bases not matched to a gene: 13. Germline-derived CDR1 and CDR2 are MDHEN and SYDVKM. CDR3 length: 15 residues. The CDR3 here is CASSAPGTGSGEQYF. In DNA, the CDR3 is TGTGCCAGCAGCGCCCCCGGGACAGGGTCCGGAGAGCAGTACTTC.

This chain connects TRBV27 to TRBJ1-2, with no clear D. The CDR3 runs 14 residues. V lost 5 bases, J lost 3 bases, and 13 bases lay in between. CDR1 and CDR2 from the germline V gene are MNHEY and SMNVEV (reference sequence). The CDR3 spells CASSPRDLDYGYTF. The CDR3 DNA is TGTGCCAGCAGTCCCCGGGATCTCGACTATGGCTACACCTTC.

CDR3 sequence (DNA): TGTGCCAGCAGCTTGGACAGGGAAAACACCATATATTTT. As protein: CASSLDRENTIYF. The chain couples TRBV5-4 to TRBJ1-3, with a weak D call TRBD1 (6 bases). Trimming left V 0 bases short and J 6 bases short, with 7 bases between. The CDR3 sequence is 13 residues long. From germline, CDR1 is SGHNT and CDR2 YYREEE (reference sequence).

J is TRBJ1-6 and V is TRBV5-5; weak D call: TRBD1 (6 bases). Per the germline V gene, CDR1 is SGHKS and CDR2 is YYEKEE (reference sequence). This CDR3 contains 13 residues. The V gene lost 5 bases and the J gene lost 5 bases, with 8 bases spanning the gap. The CDR3 protein is CASRQGDNSPLHF. The CDR3 nucleotides are TGTGCCAGCAGACAGGGAGATAATTCACCCCTCCACTTT.

A word on this clone: This CDR3 is also generated by other DNA sequences in the sample. V usage is TRBV19 and J usage is TRBJ1-1, with TRBD1 as a possible D gene (5 bases). Germline loops: CDR1 LNHDA, CDR2 SQIVND (reference sequence). The CDR3 is made up of 13 amino acids. Trimming pared 6 bases from V and 1 base from J, leaving 9 bases between. The CDR3 nucleotides read TGTGCCAGTAGCACCCAGGGGAACACTGAAGCTTTCTTT. It encodes CASSTQGNTEAFF. Full variable domain (outside the CDR3, taken from reference TRBV19 and TRBJ1-1): DGGITQSPKYLFRKEGQNVTLSCEQNLNHDAMYWYRQDPGQGLRLIYYSQIVNDFQKGDIAEGYSVSREKKESFPLTVTSAQKNPTAFYLCASSTQGNTEAFFGQGTRLTVV.

The chain links TRBV19 to TRBJ2-1; 9 nucleotides match TRBD2. Germline values: CDR1 LNHDA, CDR2 SQIVND (reference sequence). The ends lost 8 bases at V and 5 bases at J; junction bases unmatched: 7. This CDR3 is 14 amino acids long. CDR3 sequence: CASSQAGGNNEQFF. Written as DNA, the CDR3 is TGTGCCAGTTCCCAGGCGGGAGGGAACAATGAGCAGTTCTTC.

This chain joins TRBV7-3 and TRBJ2-1, with D possibly being TRBD2 (7 bases). The CDR3 is 16 amino acids. V shed 4 bases and J shed 7 bases, with 20 bases lying between them. Germline assignment: CDR1 SGHTA and CDR2 FQGTGA. The CDR3 nucleotides read TGTGCCAGCAGCTCCTGGGGGCGGGGGACGCCGAATGAGCAGTTCTTC. Translation gives CASSSWGRGTPNEQFF.

The rearrangement uses TRBV11-3 and TRBJ1-2; D is possibly TRBD1 (5 bases). Germline lookup yields CDR1 SGHNT and CDR2 YENEEA. The CDR3 loop spans 11 amino acids. The V gene lost 7 bases and the J gene lost 8 bases, with 11 bases spanning the gap. CDR3 sequence reads: CASIIKGGYTF. In DNA form, the CDR3 reads TGTGCCAGCATTATCAAGGGGGGCTACACCTTC.

V and J are TRBV2 and TRBJ2-3, with 8 bases identical to TRBD2. After removal of 8 bases from V and 4 bases from J, the junction contained 11 bases not matched to a gene. The CDR3 length is 15 residues. Germline V CDR1 and CDR2: SNHLY, FYNNEI. The CDR3 DNA follows: TGTGCCAGCTTGGGGGCTAGCGGGCACTCAGATACGCAGTATTTT. This translates into CASLGASGHSDTQYF.

The chain couples TRBV5-1 to TRBJ2-3; TRBD2 matches 11 bases. After removal of 4 bases from V and 6 bases from J, the junction contained 19 bases not matched to a gene. This CDR3 comprises 19 residues. Germline assignment: CDR1 SGHRS and CDR2 YFSETQ. The CDR3 sequence is CASSPTMRALAGGVDTQYF. CDR3 nucleotides: TGCGCCAGCAGCCCAACAATGCGTGCTCTAGCGGGAGGAGTTGATACGCAGTATTTT.

The rearrangement joins TRBV5-4 to TRBJ2-5; D may be TRBD1 (6 bases). V was pared by 7 bases and J by 4 bases, with 20 bases between. The CDR3 totals 15 residues. Germline V gene sequence: CDR1 SGHNT, CDR2 YYREEE (reference sequence). In DNA form, the CDR3 reads TGTGCCAGCGGCCAATACAGGGTAGAGACAGAGACCCAGTACTTC. As protein: CASGQYRVETETQYF.

The chain employs TRBV27 and TRBJ2-3, with 8 bases fitting TRBD2. The CDR3 is 16 amino acids. V was pared by 4 bases and J by 6 bases, with 12 bases of the junction left unmatched. The germline gives CDR1 MNHEY, CDR2 SMNVEV (reference sequence). The CDR3 DNA is TGTGCCAGCAGTTCCCTGGGACTAGAAGGGGAGGATACGCAGTATTTT. Its translation: CASSSLGLEGEDTQYF.

The gene calls are TRBV27 and TRBJ2-1; a possible D gene is TRBD2 (6 bases). CDR1 and CDR2 from the germline V gene are MNHEY and SMNVEV (reference sequence). V lost 7 bases, J lost 4 bases, and 20 bases lay in between. The CDR3 length is 16 residues. DNA of the CDR3: TGTGCCAGCACCCTCTCCGGGACTTTCAGTTACAATGAGCAGTTCTTC. This translates into CASTLSGTFSYNEQFF.

This sequence joins TRBV7-9 and TRBJ1-2; D gene uncertain. Trimming stripped 2 bases from V and 4 bases from J, with 11 bases between. The CDR3 consists of 14 residues. Per germline, CDR1 SEHNR and CDR2 FQNEAQ (reference sequence). This CDR3 reads CASSLYQDSYGYTF. The CDR3 DNA sequence: TGTGCCAGCAGCTTATATCAGGATTCCTATGGCTACACCTTC. The entire variable domain, with the rest obtained from reference TRBV7-9 and TRBJ1-2, is as follows: DTGVSQNPRHKITKRGQNVTFRCDPISEHNRLYWYRQTLGQGPEFLTYFQNEAQLEKSRLLSDRFSAERPKGSFSTLEIQRTEQGDSAMYLCASSLYQDSYGYTFGSGTRLTVV.

This chain joins TRBV2 and TRBJ1-5; no firm D call. Trimming stripped 7 bases from V and 10 bases from J, with 11 bases between. The CDR3 has 11 residues. From germline, CDR1 is SNHLY and CDR2 FYNNEI. DNA of the CDR3: TGTGCCAGCACCCTGTCCGGTCCCCAGCATTTT. Translation: CASTLSGPQHF.

The rearrangement uses TRBV6-5 and TRBJ1-1; 7 bases fit TRBD1. The CDR3 totals 15 residues. Germline V gene lookup returns CDR1 MNHEY and CDR2 SVGAGI. J lost 3 bases, V lost 8 bases, and 12 bases had no gene match. Here the CDR3 reads CASCSDREFYTEAFF. The CDR3 region has the DNA TGTGCCAGCTGCTCTGACAGGGAGTTTTACACTGAAGCTTTCTTT.

The V gene is TRBV4-1, the J gene TRBJ2-7; D is perhaps TRBD1 (7 bases). Trimming left V 1 base short and J 3 bases short, with 13 bases between. The CDR3 covers 15 residues. CDR1 is MGHRA, CDR2 YSYEKL, per germline. The CDR3 here is CASSQGGGTVYEQYF. CDR3 coding DNA: TGCGCCAGCAGCCAAGGAGGGGGGACAGTCTACGAGCAGTACTTC.

This chain joins TRBV7-4 and TRBJ1-4, with D perhaps matching TRBD1 (5 bases). V lost 0 bases and J lost 7, with 12 bases in between. This CDR3 has 15 amino acids. Germline V gene data show CDR1 as SGHVT and CDR2 as SQSDAQ. DNA for the CDR3: TGTGCCAGCAGCTTAGCCCGGGGGTTTAGTGAAAAACTGTTTTTT. It yields the protein CASSLARGFSEKLFF.

This sequence joins TRBV28 and TRBJ2-7; D not resolved. The CDR3 loop spans 14 amino acids. The V gene lost 3 bases and the J gene lost 0 bases, with 9 bases spanning the gap. CDR1 and CDR2 from the germline V gene are MDHEN and SYDVKM. The CDR3 region is CASSFVTASYEQYF. In nucleotides, the CDR3 is TGTGCCAGCAGTTTTGTGACTGCCTCCTACGAGCAGTACTTC.

The chain combines TRBV30 with TRBJ2-1, with D maybe TRBD2 (6 bases). The CDR3 is 13 amino acids. V lost 4 bases, J lost 8 bases, and 15 bases lay in between. Germline V gives CDR1 GTSNPN, CDR2 SVGIG (reference sequence). CDR3 residues: CAWTRGIEDEQFF. CDR3 sequence (DNA): TGTGCCTGGACGCGGGGAATTGAGGATGAGCAGTTCTTC.

The chain couples TRBV30 to TRBJ1-5; D is perhaps TRBD1 (6 bases). V lost 5 bases and J lost 7, with 12 bases in between. Germline CDR1 reads GTSNPN; CDR2 reads SVGIG (reference sequence). The CDR3 has 12 amino acids. CDR3 sequence reads: CAWGQGPQPQHF. Here the CDR3 DNA reads TGTGCCTGGGGTCAGGGGCCCCAGCCCCAGCATTTT.

The rearrangement links TRBV5-1 to TRBJ1-1, with D possibly matching TRBD1 (5 bases). Germline-derived CDR1 and CDR2 are SGHRS and YFSETQ. This CDR3 spans 15 amino acids. V lost 2 bases to trimming and J lost 4 bases, with 15 bases between them. CDR3 nucleotides: TGCGCCAGCAGCTTAGGTCCCAGCACAGGCACTGAAGCTTTCTTT. This gives the protein CASSLGPSTGTEAFF.

The V and J genes are TRBV7-9 and TRBJ2-1; 8 nucleotides line up with TRBD2. The V and J ends lost 5 bases and 3 bases, in that order; junction bases with no gene match: 6. This CDR3 contains 15 residues. Germline-derived CDR1 and CDR2 are SEHNR and FQNEAQ (reference sequence). DNA for the CDR3: TGTGCCAGCAGCCCCTCGGGACTAGACTACAATGAGCAGTTCTTC. Encoded protein: CASSPSGLDYNEQFF.

V usage is TRBV19 and J usage is TRBJ1-5; D may be TRBD1 (5 bases). Trimming cost V 2 bases and J 4 bases, with 12 bases left between them. The CDR3 spans 15 residues. The germline V gene has CDR1 LNHDA and CDR2 SQIVND (reference sequence). CDR3 in amino acids: CASSINGARNQPQHF. For the CDR3, the DNA is TGTGCCAGTAGTATAAATGGGGCGCGGAATCAGCCCCAGCATTTT.

The chain is built from TRBV25-1 and TRBJ2-3; 7 bases map to TRBD2. The ends lost 4 bases at V and 1 base at J; junction bases unmatched: 2. CDR3 length equals 14 residues. The germline gives CDR1 MGHDK, CDR2 SYGVNS. The CDR3 DNA follows: TGTGCCAGCAGTGTGAGCGGGGGCACAGATACGCAGTATTTT. Amino acid sequence: CASSVSGGTDTQYF.

V is TRBV6-6 and J is TRBJ2-2; D ambiguous. Trimming removed 1 base at V and 1 base at J, with 4 bases between. Germline lookup yields CDR1 MNHNY and CDR2 SVGAGI (reference sequence). This CDR3 comprises 14 residues. This CDR3 reads CASSYFRNTGELFF. The CDR3 nucleotides are TGTGCCAGCAGTTACTTCAGGAACACCGGGGAGCTGTTTTTT.

The rearrangement joins TRBV30 to TRBJ2-6; 10 nucleotides align to TRBD1. CDR1 and CDR2 from the germline V gene are GTSNPN and SVGIG (reference sequence). V lost 5 bases and J lost 4; bases outside the gene matches: 11. This CDR3 is built from 17 residues. This CDR3 is CAWAKGTGVTGANVLTF. CDR3 in DNA: TGTGCCTGGGCGAAAGGGACAGGGGTGACAGGGGCCAACGTCCTGACTTTC.